This TCR beta chain was identified during a study of blood T cell repertoires in COVID-19. Overall study context: From the United States, Italy and Spain came samples of acute and convalescent COVID-19. T cells, B-cell-depleted T cells, or PBMCs provided the cDNA or gDNA that served as material.

Original processing methods: It was from reference gene primer amplification that nucleated cell counts were estimated. Clones were read by immunoSEQ multiplex PCR, and TCRdb kept only the in-frame ones, dropping some. For V, J and clone size, that table is used; D and trimming come from the DNA. The table lists tens of thousands of clones, 86% of them singletons, with approximately 30% in the top ten. Trimming stripped 5 bases from V and 3 bases from J, with 13 bases between. CDR3 length: 14 amino acids. Germline V lookup: CDR1 MRHNA, CDR2 SNTAGT. The source material was peripheral blood. The TCR comes from a human donor with active COVID-19. The donor label of this sample is uncertain. The V gene is TRBV6-4, the J gene TRBJ1-2, with D perhaps matching TRBD1 (6 bases). CDR3 in DNA: TGTGCCAGCAGTCACGAGGGGGGGGACTATGGCTACACCTTC. This encodes CASSHEGGDYGYTF.